The table lists the clone carrying this T cell receptor beta chain with a count of one. No antigen is known for it. At one end the junction does not follow the germline gene, possibly because of a read error. This entry belongs to a study of neoadjuvant anti-PD-1 for oral cavity cancer. Study results and limitations: Each response group had just three patients in TCR analyses. PBMC Gini-index clonality exceeded responders' in non-responders post-nivolumab.

PBMCs were not maintained or expanded in culture before analysis. The repertoire was sequenced with immunoSEQ multiplex PCR; TCRdb's copy has only in-frame clones and lacks some. The sample has approximately 20,000 clones, approximately 70% seen once. This CDR3 region has 15 residues. Germline values: CDR1 SSHAT, CDR2 FNYEAQ (reference sequence). The chain is built from TRBV7-7 and TRBJ2-1; the D is unclear. Sequences were derived from PBMCs, sampled before nivolumab (anti-PD-1) treatment. This receptor was obtained from a person aged 35-79 years with oral cavity squamous cell carcinoma. The DNA for the CDR3 is TGTGCTAGCAGCTCGTTTCCCGGAGCCAACAATGAGCAGTTCTTC. This sequence encodes CASSSFPGANNEQFF.